A selection of T cell receptor beta chains follows, all from one sample in a study of blood T cell repertoires in COVID-19. The protocol was immunoSEQ multiplex PCR, while the TCRdb copy is restricted to in-frame clones and leaves out a portion. The table lists fewer than 150,000 clones, 75% to 90% of them singletons. The source material was PBMCs or T cells enriched from blood (not recorded which). These receptors came from a man between 25 and 39 years old who had recovered from COVID-19. CDR3s include the opening cysteine and the closing phenylalanine or tryptophan. Fields, in order: CDR3 length, clone size, J gene, D gene, V gene, CDR3 DNA, CDR3 protein. The D gene is left open where the match is weak. The size entry is marked missing in some rows and otherwise reads once, few, many or a size class.

length: 14
size: few
J: TRBJ2-5
D: TRBD2
V: TRBV7-9
DNA: TGTGCCAGCAGCTTTGGACTAGCTCAAGAGACCCAGTACTTC
CDR3: CASSFGLAQETQYF

length: 21
size: -
J: TRBJ1-2
D: TRBD1
V: TRBV6-6
DNA: TGTGCCAGCGGTCGACGCATGCCGGGATCCGGACAGGAGAGCGTAGGATATGGCTACACCTTC
CDR3: CASGRRMPGSGQESVGYGYTF

length: 14
size: -
J: TRBJ1-5
D: -
V: TRBV14
DNA: TGTGCCAGCAGCGCCAGGGGCTTCGGGCAGCCCCAGCATTTT
CDR3: CASSARGFGQPQHF

length: 17
size: once
J: TRBJ2-1
D: TRBD2
V: TRBV27
DNA: TGTGCCAGCAGTCCACGCCTAGCGGGAGTGTCCCCCCATGAGCAGTTCTTC
CDR3: CASSPRLAGVSPHEQFF

length: 15
size: few
J: TRBJ1-3
D: -
V: TRBV5-1
DNA: TGCGCCAGCAGCTCCCAGGGTAGCTCTGGAAACACCATATATTTT
CDR3: CASSSQGSSGNTIYF

length: 18
size: -
J: TRBJ2-5
D: TRBD1
V: TRBV6-2/TRBV6-3
DNA: TGTGCCAGCAGTCCCCCGACAGGGACGTTTGGAGTTCAAGAGACCCAGTACTTC
CDR3: CASSPPTGTFGVQETQYF

length: 16
size: -
J: TRBJ2-3
D: TRBD1
V: TRBV9
DNA: TGTGCCAGCAGCCAACAACCGACAGGGGGCGCAGATACGCAGTATTTT
CDR3: CASSQQPTGGADTQYF

length: 17
size: -
J: TRBJ2-1
D: TRBD2
V: TRBV4-1
DNA: TGCGCCAGCAGCCGGGTTCTAGCGGGAGCCTTCTACAATGAGCAGTTCTTC
CDR3: CASSRVLAGAFYNEQFF

length: 19
size: -
J: TRBJ2-1
D: TRBD2
V: TRBV14
DNA: TGTGCCAGCAGCCCCCAACCCTTTTTTGGACTAGCGGGGGACAATGAGCAGTTCTTC
CDR3: CASSPQPFFGLAGDNEQFF

length: 17
size: -
J: TRBJ1-5
D: TRBD1
V: TRBV7-2
DNA: TGTGCCAGCAGCTTGCGGGACAGCGGCCCCGGGAATCAGCCCCAGCATTTT
CDR3: CASSLRDSGPGNQPQHF

length: 15
size: -
J: TRBJ1-1
D: TRBD1
V: TRBV29-1
DNA: TGCAGCGTCCGAATTACCGGGACAGAGAACACTGAAGCTTTCTTT
CDR3: CSVRITGTENTEAFF

length: 15
size: -
J: TRBJ1-1
D: TRBD1
V: TRBV5-4
DNA: TGTGCCAGCAGCCGAAAGACAGGGGCGAACACTGAAGCTTTCTTT
CDR3: CASSRKTGANTEAFF

length: 12
size: -
J: TRBJ1-1
D: -
V: TRBV30
DNA: TGTGCCTGGACCCCCGCGGACACTGAAGCTTTCTTT
CDR3: CAWTPADTEAFF

length: 14
size: few
J: TRBJ1-2
D: TRBD1
V: TRBV11-2
DNA: TGTGCCAGCACCCCAGGGGGTCAGATCTATGGCTACACCTTC
CDR3: CASTPGGQIYGYTF

length: 14
size: -
J: TRBJ2-7
D: TRBD2
V: TRBV6-5
DNA: TGTGCCAGCACGGGACTAGCGGGAGTCTACGAGCAGTACTTC
CDR3: CASTGLAGVYEQYF

length: 16
size: few
J: TRBJ2-7
D: TRBD2
V: TRBV6-1
DNA: TGTGCCAGCAGTGAGCAGATCCGGGACTACAACTACGAGCAGTACTTC
CDR3: CASSEQIRDYNYEQYF

length: 14
size: -
J: TRBJ1-2
D: -
V: TRBV19
DNA: TGTGCCAGTACAGTATTCGTCAGAAACTATGGCTACACCTTC
CDR3: CASTVFVRNYGYTF

length: 15
size: few
J: TRBJ2-7
D: -
V: TRBV9
DNA: TGTGCCAGCAGCGTAGAGGCAGGGGCTCGCTACGAGCAGTACTTC
CDR3: CASSVEAGARYEQYF

length: 14
size: -
J: TRBJ2-3
D: -
V: TRBV29-1
DNA: TGCAGCGTTGACTCAGGGGCAGCATCAGATACGCAGTATTTT
CDR3: CSVDSGAASDTQYF

length: 16
size: few
J: TRBJ1-4
D: -
V: TRBV10-2
DNA: TGCGCCAGCAGTGAGCCCCAGGGGAGTGGTAATGAAAAACTGTTTTTT
CDR3: CASSEPQGSGNEKLFF

length: 17
size: -
J: TRBJ1-6
D: -
V: TRBV2
DNA: TGTGCCAGCAGTGCCGAGACAGGCCGCTCCTATAATTCACCCCTCCACTTT
CDR3: CASSAETGRSYNSPLHF

length: 14
size: -
J: TRBJ1-5
D: -
V: TRBV2
DNA: TGTGCCAGCAGGCGGCGGGGGGCAAATCAGCCCCAGCATTTT
CDR3: CASRRRGANQPQHF

length: 13
size: -
J: TRBJ1-1
D: -
V: TRBV29-1
DNA: TGCAGCGTTGCTCGGGGAGGAAACACTGAAGCTTTCTTT
CDR3: CSVARGGNTEAFF

length: 15
size: -
J: TRBJ1-4
D: -
V: TRBV19
DNA: TGTGCCAGTAGTCCCGTAGGGGCGGGAGGTGAAAAACTGTTTTTT
CDR3: CASSPVGAGGEKLFF

length: 14
size: -
J: TRBJ2-6
D: -
V: TRBV29-1
DNA: TGCAGCGTTGAGGGGGGTGCCGGGGCCAACGTCCTGACTTTC
CDR3: CSVEGGAGANVLTF

length: 16
size: -
J: TRBJ1-2
D: TRBD1
V: TRBV13
DNA: TGTGCCAGCAGCTCCCGGGACAGGGTTACTGCCTATGGCTACACCTTC
CDR3: CASSSRDRVTAYGYTF

length: 14
size: -
J: TRBJ2-7
D: -
V: TRBV6-5
DNA: TGTGCCAGCAGTTACACAGGCACCTCCTACGAGCAGTACTTC
CDR3: CASSYTGTSYEQYF

length: 16
size: -
J: TRBJ1-3
D: TRBD1
V: TRBV18
DNA: TGTGCCAGCTCACCTTATACAGGGGGCTCTGGAAACACCATATATTTT
CDR3: CASSPYTGGSGNTIYF

length: 13
size: -
J: TRBJ1-2
D: -
V: TRBV5-4
DNA: TGTGCCAGCAGCTTGGTGGGGGAGGGTGGCTACACCTTC
CDR3: CASSLVGEGGYTF

length: 15
size: -
J: TRBJ2-3
D: TRBD2
V: TRBV18
DNA: TGTGCCAGCTCACCAGGACTAGTGTTTCGCGATACGCAGTATTTT
CDR3: CASSPGLVFRDTQYF

length: 14
size: once
J: TRBJ1-1
D: -
V: TRBV27
DNA: TGTGCCAGCAGTAACAGGGCCGCAGTCACTGAAGCTTTCTTT
CDR3: CASSNRAAVTEAFF

length: 14
size: -
J: TRBJ1-5
D: -
V: TRBV12-5
DNA: TGTGCTAGTGGTTTGGGGGGGGGAGACCAGCCCCAGCATTTT
CDR3: CASGLGGGDQPQHF

length: 15
size: -
J: TRBJ2-1
D: TRBD1
V: TRBV6-5
DNA: TGTGCCAGCAGTCCTACAGGGGTCTCCGTGAATGAGCAGTTCTTC
CDR3: CASSPTGVSVNEQFF

length: 15
size: -
J: TRBJ1-1
D: TRBD1
V: TRBV7-9
DNA: TGTGCCAGCAGCTCCCCGGGACAGGGTACTGCTGAAGCTTTCTTT
CDR3: CASSSPGQGTAEAFF

length: 15
size: -
J: TRBJ1-1
D: -
V: TRBV7-2
DNA: TGTGCCAGCAGCTTAGTTAGTACAGGGAAGACTGAAGCTTTCTTT
CDR3: CASSLVSTGKTEAFF

length: 16
size: -
J: TRBJ1-6
D: -
V: TRBV18
DNA: TGTGCCAGCTCACCACTAGTGCGGGGTGGCAATTCACCCCTCCACTTT
CDR3: CASSPLVRGGNSPLHF

length: 14
size: -
J: TRBJ2-7
D: -
V: TRBV19
DNA: TGTGCCAGTAGTACTCCACTAGAAGCCTACGAGCAGTACTTC
CDR3: CASSTPLEAYEQYF

length: 13
size: -
J: TRBJ1-2
D: TRBD1
V: TRBV6-5
DNA: TGTGCCAGCAAGGGACAGACAAAGGAGGGCTACACCTTC
CDR3: CASKGQTKEGYTF

length: 14
size: -
J: TRBJ1-2
D: TRBD1
V: TRBV14
DNA: TGTGCCAGCAGCCAAGATCTCAGGGGGAATGGCTACACCTTC
CDR3: CASSQDLRGNGYTF

length: 15
size: -
J: TRBJ1-3
D: -
V: TRBV15
DNA: TGTGCCACCAGCAGGGACCGCCTCGGGAGTAGCACCATATATTTT
CDR3: CATSRDRLGSSTIYF

length: 15
size: -
J: TRBJ2-7
D: -
V: TRBV7-2
DNA: TGTGCCAGCAGCTTTGGTACAGGTTCAATTTACGAGCAGTACTTC
CDR3: CASSFGTGSIYEQYF

length: 14
size: few
J: TRBJ1-2
D: TRBD1
V: TRBV19
DNA: TGTGCCAGTAGCGAACCGGACAGGAACTATGGCTACACCTTC
CDR3: CASSEPDRNYGYTF

length: 17
size: -
J: TRBJ2-1
D: TRBD2
V: TRBV4-1
DNA: TGCGCCAGCAGCCAAGTCCTAGCGGGGGGAACCTACAATGAGCAGTTCTTC
CDR3: CASSQVLAGGTYNEQFF

length: 13
size: -
J: TRBJ2-5
D: -
V: TRBV9
DNA: TGTGCCAGCAGCAGACTGGGGCGGGAGACCCAGTACTTC
CDR3: CASSRLGRETQYF

length: 15
size: -
J: TRBJ2-3
D: TRBD2
V: TRBV5-4
DNA: TGTGCCAGCAGCTTGATGGCGGGGGTAACAGATACGCAGTATTTT
CDR3: CASSLMAGVTDTQYF

length: 14
size: -
J: TRBJ2-3
D: -
V: TRBV6-5
DNA: TGTGCCAGCCTCAGGGGTCCGCTCACAGATACGCAGTATTTT
CDR3: CASLRGPLTDTQYF

length: 13
size: -
J: TRBJ1-2
D: TRBD1
V: TRBV2
DNA: TGTGCCAGCAGGTGGGACAGCAACTATGGCTACACCTTC
CDR3: CASRWDSNYGYTF

length: 14
size: few
J: TRBJ2-3
D: -
V: TRBV6-5
DNA: TGTGCCAGCAGTTTCGACAGGTACACAGATACGCAGTATTTT
CDR3: CASSFDRYTDTQYF

length: 14
size: -
J: TRBJ1-1
D: -
V: TRBV6-2/TRBV6-3
DNA: TGTGCCAGCAGTGGCCAATTACAGGGCCTTGAAGCTTTCTTT
CDR3: CASSGQLQGLEAFF

length: 15
size: once
J: TRBJ1-5
D: -
V: TRBV10-3
DNA: TGTGCCATCGCTACAGGAGAATATAGCAATCAGCCCCAGCATTTT
CDR3: CAIATGEYSNQPQHF

length: 16
size: -
J: TRBJ1-2
D: TRBD1
V: TRBV4-1
DNA: TGCGCCAGCAGCCCCTCCGGGACAGGGGTTGGGGATGGCTACACCTTC
CDR3: CASSPSGTGVGDGYTF

length: 14
size: -
J: TRBJ2-4
D: -
V: TRBV29-1
DNA: TGCAGCGTTGCACGGGGGCCAGGGGGTGACATTCAGTACTTC
CDR3: CSVARGPGGDIQYF

length: 14
size: -
J: TRBJ2-5
D: TRBD1
V: TRBV5-1
DNA: TGCGCCAGCAGCTGGGGACAGGATCAAGAGACCCAGTACTTC
CDR3: CASSWGQDQETQYF

length: 14
size: -
J: TRBJ2-3
D: TRBD1
V: TRBV5-1
DNA: TGCGCCAGCAGCCCTTGGGACAGTACAGATACGCAGTATTTT
CDR3: CASSPWDSTDTQYF

length: 15
size: -
J: TRBJ1-2
D: TRBD1
V: TRBV6-2/TRBV6-3
DNA: TGTGCCAGCAGCAGAGACGGACAGGGTAACTATGGCTACACCTTC
CDR3: CASSRDGQGNYGYTF

length: 15
size: -
J: TRBJ2-2
D: -
V: TRBV4-1
DNA: TGCGCCAGCAGCCTGGGCAGGGGTAACACCGGGGAGCTGTTTTTT
CDR3: CASSLGRGNTGELFF

length: 16
size: -
J: TRBJ2-5
D: TRBD2
V: TRBV19
DNA: TGTGCCAGTAGTATGTACGTCGGGGGGATCCAAGAGACCCAGTACTTC
CDR3: CASSMYVGGIQETQYF